This TCR beta chain was found in a study of cytomegalovirus exposure and HLA in healthy donors. Background on the study: Researchers found that about 84% of 350 to 500 genotyped donors fell within the Caucasian-associated ancestry cluster. Study-wide results and limits: An apparent linkage of common viral pathogens to several of the most significant clusters emerged in a later analysis. For presence/absence analyses, sequencing depth was assumed to be roughly uniform across donors.

V was shortened by 3 bases and J by 10 bases, with 13 bases between the two germline ends. CDR3 length: 14 residues. Regarding this clone: The antigen is not known.

In the PCR, 60 Vbeta and 13 Jbeta primers were used. This table comes from immunoSEQ multiplex PCR, and its TCRdb copy is limited to in-frame clones, with some not included. The sample holds about 160,000 clones; about three quarters are singletons and the top ten take 5.5% to 7.5%. V is TRBV23-1 and J is TRBJ1-6; possibly TRBD1 for D (6 bases). TRBV23-1 is placed among ORFs of uncertain function. The clonotype originates from a woman between 40 and 55 years old in good health and CMV-seropositive. Sequenced material: PBMCs. This chain's CDR3 is CASSHRQGRSPLHF. CDR3 coding DNA: TGCGCCAGCAGTCACCGCCAGGGGCGATCACCCCTCCACTTT.